Following are 20 T cell receptor beta chains from one sample sequenced in a study of control samples from healthy donors and cancer patients. Assay: immunoSEQ multiplex PCR; the TCRdb copy retains only in-frame clones and omits some. The repertoire includes 150,000 to 180,000 clones, about 94% of them detected once, and 5% to 6.5% sits in the top ten. Sequenced: blood. The receptors derive from a man between 40 and 49 years old in good health.

The rearrangement joins TRBV10-3 to TRBJ1-1, with D maybe TRBD1 (5 bases). The germline V and J ends were trimmed by 10 bases and 4 bases, with 19 bases remaining between them. Per the germline V gene, CDR1 is ENHRY and CDR2 is SYGVKD. The CDR3 loop spans 14 amino acids. The CDR3 DNA follows: TGTGCCACCAATACGGGACGGCAGGGCACTGAAGCTTTCTTT. It yields the protein CATNTGRQGTEAFF.

The chain carries TRBV9 and TRBJ1-1, with TRBD1 matching 7 bases. This CDR3 is 15 amino acids long. Per the germline V gene, CDR1 is SGDLS and CDR2 is YYNGEE. Germline trimming cut 1 base from V and 1 base from J; bases unmatched to any gene: 4. CDR3 protein: CASSVSGTANTEAFF. The CDR3 coding sequence is TGTGCCAGCAGCGTATCCGGGACAGCGAACACTGAAGCTTTCTTT. Supplemented by reference TRBV9 and TRBJ1-1, the full variable domain reads DSGVTQTPKHLITATGQRVTLRCSPRSGDLSVYWYQQSLDQGLQFLIQYYNGEERAKGNILERFSAQQFPDLHSELNLSSLELGDSALYFCASSVSGTANTEAFFGQGTRLTVV.

The chain recombines TRBV19 with TRBJ2-5; D could derive from TRBD1 or TRBD2 (5 bases each). This CDR3 has 13 residues. The germline V gene encodes CDR1 LNHDA and CDR2 SQIVND (reference sequence). V lost 6 bases and J lost 0, with 8 bases in between. The CDR3 here is CASRGTDQETQYF. The CDR3 DNA reads TGTGCCAGTAGGGGGACGGACCAAGAGACCCAGTACTTC.

The rearrangement uses TRBV6-2 or TRBV6-3 and TRBJ2-3, with no clear D. V lost 6 bases and J lost 0, with 13 bases in between. The germline V gene encodes CDR1 MNHEY and CDR2 SVGEGT. There are 15 residues in the CDR3. The CDR3 is CASSSRTASTDTQYF. Written as DNA, the CDR3 is TGTGCCAGCAGCTCGCGGACGGCTAGCACAGATACGCAGTATTTT.

V and J are TRBV7-2 and TRBJ2-3; TRBD1 agrees at 8 bases. There are 17 residues in the CDR3. V lost 3 bases, J lost 3 bases, and 11 bases stayed unmatched. CDR1 SGHTA and CDR2 FQGNSA come from the germline V gene. The CDR3 loop is CASSFNAADRGTDTQYF. The CDR3 DNA reads TGTGCCAGCAGCTTTAACGCCGCAGACAGGGGTACAGATACGCAGTATTTT. Variable domain in full (rest from reference TRBV7-2 and TRBJ2-3): GAGVSQSPSNKVTEKGKDVELRCDPISGHTALYWYRQSLGQGLEFLIYFQGNSAPDKSGLPSDRFSAERTGGSVSTLTIQRTQQEDSAVYLCASSFNAADRGTDTQYFGPGTRLTVL.

The chain uses TRBV5-1 and TRBJ1-1; no clear D gene. The CDR3 covers 15 residues. Trimming pared 0 bases from V and 1 base from J, leaving 10 bases between. The germline V gene encodes CDR1 SGHRS and CDR2 YFSETQ. The CDR3 spells CASSLDGDTNTEAFF. The CDR3, as DNA: TGCGCCAGCAGCTTGGACGGAGATACGAACACTGAAGCTTTCTTT.

The chain links TRBV6-6 to TRBJ2-7; D is possibly TRBD2 (5 bases). This CDR3 spans 17 amino acids. Trimming stripped 5 bases from V and 6 bases from J, with 26 bases between. CDR1 is MNHNY, CDR2 SVGAGI, per germline (reference sequence). The DNA for the CDR3 is TGTGCCAGCAGTCGTACCACGGCCCATACTGTTCGGGGCGAGCAGTACTTC. Its protein product is CASSRTTAHTVRGEQYF.

The gene calls are TRBV7-6 and TRBJ1-3; D is possibly TRBD1 (6 bases). V lost 4 bases to trimming and J lost 0 bases, with 13 bases between them. In germline, CDR1 is SGHVS, CDR2 FNYEAQ. This CDR3 region has 16 residues. The chain's CDR3 is CASSSGTPHSGNTIYF. The CDR3 DNA follows: TGTGCCAGCAGCTCCGGGACACCACACTCTGGAAACACCATATATTTT. Variable domain in full (rest from reference TRBV7-6 and TRBJ1-3): GAGVSQSPRYKVTKRGQDVALRCDPISGHVSLYWYRQALGQGPEFLTYFNYEAQQDKSGLPNDRFSAERPEGSISTLTIQRTEQRDSAMYRCASSSGTPHSGNTIYFGEGSWLTVV.

The chain is built from TRBV12-5 and TRBJ2-7; TRBD1 agrees at 7 bases. The V segment lost 9 bases and the J segment 2 bases; nucleotides outside the gene matches: 7. CDR1 and CDR2 (germline): LGHNT, FRNRAP. There are 13 residues in the CDR3. The CDR3 DNA sequence: TGTGCTAGCATGGTGGGGACAGCCTACGAGCAGTACTTC. It yields the protein CASMVGTAYEQYF.

V and J are TRBV19 and TRBJ1-1; tentatively, D is TRBD1 (5 bases). Trimming removed 3 bases from V and 1 base from J, with 6 bases in between. The CDR3 totals 13 residues. The germline gives CDR1 LNHDA, CDR2 SQIVND (reference sequence). CDR3 nucleotide sequence: TGTGCCAGTAGTATGGACACGAACACTGAAGCTTTCTTT. Its translation is CASSMDTNTEAFF.

This clone has a single count. The chain carries TRBV6-2 or TRBV6-3 and TRBJ1-6; D uncertain. The germline V gene has CDR1 MNHEY and CDR2 SVGEGT. The CDR3 has 18 residues. V lost 2 bases and J 0 bases, leaving 14 bases between the germline ends. CDR3 coding DNA: TGTGCCAGCAGTTACCCTGGGCAGCGAAGCTCCTATAATTCACCCCTCCACTTT. This codes for CASSYPGQRSSYNSPLHF.

The chain joins TRBV30 to TRBJ2-5; D call uncertain. The CDR3 is 15 amino acids. Trimming took 0 bases from V and 4 from J, leaving 15 bases between them. CDR1 is GTSNPN and CDR2 is SVGIG in the germline V gene (reference sequence). CDR3 bases: TGTGCCTGGAGTGTATACCAGACCGTGACAGAGACCCAGTACTTC. Protein sequence: CAWSVYQTVTETQYF.

V is TRBV28 and J is TRBJ1-4, with unresolved D. The V gene's germline CDR1 is MDHEN and CDR2 SYDVKM. The CDR3 spans 14 residues. The germline V and J ends were trimmed by 5 bases and 8 bases, with 15 bases remaining between them. The CDR3 DNA follows: TGTGCCAGCAGTAGGGCCGCCGGAGTCGAAAAACTGTTTTTT. Protein sequence: CASSRAAGVEKLFF.

J is TRBJ2-1 and V is TRBV19; 9 bases fit TRBD2. The CDR3 has 13 amino acids. V gave up 5 bases and J gave up 8 bases; unmatched junction bases: 4. Germline CDR1 LNHDA, CDR2 SQIVND (reference sequence). CDR3 sequence: CASSWRGGDEQFF. The CDR3 region has the DNA TGTGCCAGTAGTTGGCGGGGGGGAGATGAGCAGTTCTTC. Based on the CDR3 plus reference TRBV19 and TRBJ2-1, the full variable domain is DGGITQSPKYLFRKEGQNVTLSCEQNLNHDAMYWYRQDPGQGLRLIYYSQIVNDFQKGDIAEGYSVSREKKESFPLTVTSAQKNPTAFYLCASSWRGGDEQFFGPGTRLTVL.

V usage is TRBV2 and J usage is TRBJ2-1, with D tentatively TRBD1 (5 bases). Trimming took off 7 bases at V and 8 bases at J, with 15 bases between the two ends. CDR1 and CDR2 (germline): SNHLY, FYNNEI. CDR3 length: 13 residues. As DNA, the CDR3 is TGTGCCAGCACCGAACCAGGGTATGATGAGCAGTTCTTC. Protein sequence: CASTEPGYDEQFF.

This sequence joins TRBV28 and TRBJ1-2; tentatively, D is TRBD1 (6 bases). This CDR3 is 16 amino acids long. Trimming pared 5 bases from V and 8 bases from J, leaving 24 bases between. Germline V gene lookup returns CDR1 MDHEN and CDR2 SYDVKM. CDR3 DNA sequence: TGTGCCAGCAGTGTTAGGGGGAGAAACCCCTTGTCCGGCTACACCTTC. Its protein is CASSVRGRNPLSGYTF.

This clone was found once. The chain has TRBV2 and TRBJ2-3; D is ambiguous. The CDR3 spans 12 residues. The V end was cut by 4 bases, the J end by 4 bases, with 6 bases between. CDR1 and CDR2 (germline): SNHLY, FYNNEI. The CDR3 DNA is TGTGCCAGCAGTGTGACATCAGATACGCAGTATTTT. It yields the protein CASSVTSDTQYF.

The chain uses TRBV7-2 and TRBJ2-7; 10 bases are shared with TRBD2. The CDR3 is made up of 15 amino acids. J was trimmed by 4 bases and V by 0 bases; bases with no gene match: 3. Germline CDR1 and CDR2: SGHTA and FQGNSA. CDR3 in DNA: TGTGCCAGCAGCTTAGCGGGAGCGGGGGGGTACGAGCAGTACTTC. It encodes CASSLAGAGGYEQYF.

This chain joins TRBV5-4 and TRBJ2-2, with 8 nucleotides matching TRBD2. The CDR3 sequence is 15 residues long. The trim removed 4 bases at V and 5 bases at J, leaving 7 bases unmatched. CDR1 and CDR2 from the germline V gene are SGHNT and YYREEE (reference sequence). This CDR3 reads CASSPSGGGTGELFF. In DNA, the CDR3 is TGTGCCAGCAGCCCGAGCGGGGGAGGTACCGGGGAGCTGTTTTTT.

The chain employs TRBV19 and TRBJ2-7; 11 bases agree with TRBD2. V lost 6 bases to trimming and J lost 2 bases; unmatched junction nucleotides: 6. CDR1 and CDR2 from the germline V gene are LNHDA and SQIVND (reference sequence). CDR3 length: 15 residues. The DNA of the CDR3 is TGTGCCAGTAGACGTGGACTAGCGGGCCCCTACGAGCAGTACTTC. This codes for CASRRGLAGPYEQYF. Looking up the rest from reference TRBV19 and TRBJ2-7 gives the full variable domain: DGGITQSPKYLFRKEGQNVTLSCEQNLNHDAMYWYRQDPGQGLRLIYYSQIVNDFQKGDIAEGYSVSREKKESFPLTVTSAQKNPTAFYLCASRRGLAGPYEQYFGPGTRLTVT.